A selection of T cell receptor beta chains follows, all from one sample in a study of blood T cell repertoires in COVID-19. Using immunoSEQ multiplex PCR, the repertoire was profiled, and TCRdb retains in-frame clones only, with some absent. The table lists 200,000 to 250,000 clones, around 89% of them singletons. Sequencing input: peripheral blood. The receptors were gathered from a woman aged 40-49 years with acute or convalescent COVID-19. CDR3s include the opening cysteine and the closing phenylalanine or tryptophan. The order of the fields is D gene, J gene, V gene, clone size, CDR3 DNA, CDR3 protein. The D gene is left open where the match is weak. Clone size is not always given. Where it is, it says once, few, many or a class for expanded clones.

TRBD1	TRBJ2-1	TRBV12-3/TRBV12-4	.	TGTGCCAGCAGTTTAGACAGGGGCAATGAGCAGTTCTTC	CASSLDRGNEQFF
TRBD1	TRBJ2-3	TRBV9	.	TGTGCCAGCAGCGTAGAGGGGACAGCCCGCGCAGATACGCAGTATTTT	CASSVEGTARADTQYF
TRBD1	TRBJ2-1	TRBV9	.	TGTGCCAGCAGCCCATATCCCATCGGGACAGGGGTTCGTAGCGAGCAGTTCTTC	CASSPYPIGTGVRSEQFF
TRBD2	TRBJ2-1	TRBV6-5	once	TGTGCCAGCAGTTACTCGGGCGGGGGGTTGTACGAGCAGTTCTTC	CASSYSGGGLYEQFF
.	TRBJ1-4	TRBV7-9	.	TGTGCCAGCAGGCCTGGACAAGCTCTAAATGAAAAACTGTTTTTT	CASRPGQALNEKLFF
.	TRBJ2-1	TRBV5-1	.	TGCGCAACCGGAGGGTCCGGGCGACCCAGGGATGAGCAGTTCTTC	CATGGSGRPRDEQFF
TRBD1	TRBJ1-2	TRBV4-1	.	TGCGCCAGCAGCCAAGATAAAGACAGGGGGCATGGCTACACCTTC	CASSQDKDRGHGYTF
TRBD1	TRBJ1-3	TRBV6-5	.	TGTGCCAGCAGTCCAATAGGGGGCAGTGGAAACACCATATATTTT	CASSPIGGSGNTIYF
TRBD2	TRBJ2-1	TRBV5-1	many	TGCGCCAGCAAGTGGCACCGACTAGCGGGGGGCAATGAGCAGTTCTTC	CASKWHRLAGGNEQFF
.	TRBJ1-2	TRBV5-4	.	TGTGCCAGCAGCATAACACAGAACTATGGCTACACCTTC	CASSITQNYGYTF
TRBD2	TRBJ2-1	TRBV11-2	.	TGTGCCAGCAGCTTGGCCGCGGGGGGCCCCGCCTATGAGCAGTTCTTC	CASSLAAGGPAYEQFF
.	TRBJ2-2	TRBV9	.	TGTGCCAGCAGCGTGGGCCAGGACACCGGGGAGCTGTTTTTT	CASSVGQDTGELFF
.	TRBJ1-2	TRBV27	.	TGTGCCAGCAGTTTAGGGCAGAACTATGGCTACACCTTC	CASSLGQNYGYTF
.	TRBJ1-2	TRBV6-6	.	TGTGCCAGCAGTTACAAACAGTCGGGGGGCTACACCTTC	CASSYKQSGGYTF
TRBD1	TRBJ1-2	TRBV30	.	TGTGCCTGGAGTGGGGGACAGGGTAACTATGGCTACACCTTC	CAWSGGQGNYGYTF
TRBD1	TRBJ2-2	TRBV30	.	TGTGCCTGGAGGCGACAGGGCCGTTACACCGGGGAGCTGTTTTTT	CAWRRQGRYTGELFF
.	TRBJ1-1	TRBV7-6	.	TGTGCCAGCAGCTTAGAACCAGTAAGGAACACTGAAGCTTTCTTT	CASSLEPVRNTEAFF
.	TRBJ2-2	TRBV18	.	TGTGCCAGCTCACCACCGGTGGCAGTTCGTACGAACACCGGGGAGCTGTTTTTT	CASSPPVAVRTNTGELFF
.	TRBJ1-5	TRBV28	.	TGTGCCAGCAGGGCAGAGGTTACCCAGCCCCAGCATTTT	CASRAEVTQPQHF
TRBD2	TRBJ2-3	TRBV3-1/TRBV3-2	.	TGTGCCAGCAGCCTGGGACTAGCGGGGGCTGTAGATGAAACGCAGTATTTT	CASSLGLAGAVDETQYF
.	TRBJ1-1	TRBV7-9	.	TGTGCCAGCAGCTTAGCAACAGGGCGTCGGACTGAAGCTTTCTTT	CASSLATGRRTEAFF
TRBD1	TRBJ2-2	TRBV28	.	TGTGCCAGCAGTCTCACAGGGGGCTACACCGGGGAGCTGTTTTTT	CASSLTGGYTGELFF
TRBD1	TRBJ2-3	TRBV10-3	.	TGTGCCATCAGGTCCGGGACAGGGATCGGCACAGATACGCAGTATTTT	CAIRSGTGIGTDTQYF
.	TRBJ1-5	TRBV19	.	TGTGCCAGTAATGCCAGGCCTCTATTGAGTCAGCCCCAGCATTTT	CASNARPLLSQPQHF
.	TRBJ2-5	TRBV4-1	.	TGCGCCAGCAGCCAAGTATACGGACAGCAAGAGACCCAGTACTTC	CASSQVYGQQETQYF
.	TRBJ2-2	TRBV25-1	.	TGTGCCAGCACCGACATCGTTCTTAACACCGGGGAGCTGTTTTTT	CASTDIVLNTGELFF
.	TRBJ1-2	TRBV27	.	TGTGCCAGCAGGACGATGGGGTCGGGGTTCGGCTACACCTTC	CASRTMGSGFGYTF
TRBD1	TRBJ1-1	TRBV5-1	.	TGCGCCAGCGAGGAGGGGACAGGAGCGAACACTGAAGCTTTCTTT	CASEEGTGANTEAFF
.	TRBJ1-3	TRBV13	.	TGTGCCAGCAGCTCCCGTAACACCATATATTTT	CASSSRNTIYF
TRBD1	TRBJ1-1	TRBV7-9	.	TGTGCCAGCAGAGGGGGCTCTGGCACTGAAGCTTTCTTT	CASRGGSGTEAFF
.	TRBJ2-5	TRBV4-1	.	TGCGCCAGCAGCCCCGGTGGCGGGGTTTACCAAGAGACCCAGTACTTC	CASSPGGGVYQETQYF
.	TRBJ1-1	TRBV7-9	few	TGTGCCAGCAGCCCTCCCAGCGGGGCCCTTGAAGCTTTCTTT	CASSPPSGALEAFF
TRBD1	TRBJ1-3	TRBV7-9	once	TGTGCCAGCAGTTTACAGGGGGCTGGAAACACCATATATTTT	CASSLQGAGNTIYF
TRBD1	TRBJ1-2	TRBV7-2	once	TGTGCCAGCAGCTTTCGGATGAACAGGGGGGGCGGCTACACCTTC	CASSFRMNRGGGYTF